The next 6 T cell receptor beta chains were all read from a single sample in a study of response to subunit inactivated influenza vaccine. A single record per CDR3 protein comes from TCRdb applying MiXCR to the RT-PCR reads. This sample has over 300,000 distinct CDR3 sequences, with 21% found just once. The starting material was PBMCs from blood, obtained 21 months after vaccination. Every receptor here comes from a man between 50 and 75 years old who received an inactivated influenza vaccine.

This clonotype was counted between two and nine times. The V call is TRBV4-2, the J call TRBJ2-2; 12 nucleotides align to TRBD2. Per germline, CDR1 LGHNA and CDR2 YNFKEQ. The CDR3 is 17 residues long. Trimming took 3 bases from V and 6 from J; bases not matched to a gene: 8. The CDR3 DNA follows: TGTGCCAGCAGCCAGGCTAGCGGGAGGGCCTCCGCCGGGGAGCTGTTTTTT. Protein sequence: CASSQASGRASAGELFF.

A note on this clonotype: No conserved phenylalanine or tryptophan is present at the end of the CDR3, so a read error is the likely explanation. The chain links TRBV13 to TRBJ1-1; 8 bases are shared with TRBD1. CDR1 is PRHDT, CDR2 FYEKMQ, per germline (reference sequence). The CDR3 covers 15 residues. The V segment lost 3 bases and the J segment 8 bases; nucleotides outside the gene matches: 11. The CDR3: CASSFNYPRGREAFL. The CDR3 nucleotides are TGTGCCAGCAGCTTCAACTACCCCAGGGGGCGAGAAGCTTTCCTT.

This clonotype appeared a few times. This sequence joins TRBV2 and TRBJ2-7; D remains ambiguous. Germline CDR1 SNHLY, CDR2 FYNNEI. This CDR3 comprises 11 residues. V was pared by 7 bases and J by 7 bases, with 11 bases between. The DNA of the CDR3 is TGTGCCAGCAACTTGGACGTGGAGCAGTACTTC. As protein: CASNLDVEQYF.

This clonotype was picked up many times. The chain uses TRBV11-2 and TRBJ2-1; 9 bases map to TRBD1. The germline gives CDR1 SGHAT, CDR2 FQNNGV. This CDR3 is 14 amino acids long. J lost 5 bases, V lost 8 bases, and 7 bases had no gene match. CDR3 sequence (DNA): TGTGCCAGCCACATGGGACAGGGAAACAATGAGCAGTTCTTC. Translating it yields CASHMGQGNNEQFF.

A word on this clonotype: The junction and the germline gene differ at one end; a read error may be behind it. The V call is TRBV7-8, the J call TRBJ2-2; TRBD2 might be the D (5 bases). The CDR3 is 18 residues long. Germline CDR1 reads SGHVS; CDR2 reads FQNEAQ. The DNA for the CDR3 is TGTGCCAGCAGTTTAGTAGGAGGCGTTGGTCAATACACCGGGGAGCTGTTTTTT. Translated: CASSLVGGVGQYTGELFF.

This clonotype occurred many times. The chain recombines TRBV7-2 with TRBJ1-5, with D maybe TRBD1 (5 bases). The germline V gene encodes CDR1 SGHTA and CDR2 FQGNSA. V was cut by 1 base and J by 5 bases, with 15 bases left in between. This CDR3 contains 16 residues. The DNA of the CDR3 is TGTGCCAGCAGCTTAGAAATGAAGGGGAGCGATCAGCCCCAGCATTTT. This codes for CASSLEMKGSDQPQHF. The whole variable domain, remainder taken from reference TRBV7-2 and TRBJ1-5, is GAGVSQSPSNKVTEKGKDVELRCDPISGHTALYWYRQSLGQGLEFLIYFQGNSAPDKSGLPSDRFSAERTGGSVSTLTIQRTQQEDSAVYLCASSLEMKGSDQPQHFGDGTRLSIL.